Below, one T cell receptor (beta chain) is given with its context. Its cognate antigen is unknown. Some clones are missing from TCRdb's copy, which holds only in-frame ones; the method was immunoSEQ multiplex PCR. The data contain tens of thousands of clones, around 77% of them singletons. This sample is drawn from a study of radiotherapy plus CTLA-4 blockade in lung cancer. General observations from the study: According to reports, early shifts in blood T cell clones, alongside interferon-beta, forecast response most accurately.

Germline CDR1 and CDR2: SQVTM and ANQGSEA. CDR3 length: 13 amino acids. Trimming took 6 bases from V and 2 from J; bases not matched to a gene: 7. The source was peripheral blood, collected from a patient treated with radiotherapy plus ipilimumab. V gene TRBV29-1 combines with J gene TRBJ2-7; 7 bases agree with TRBD1. This clonotype originated in a human donor with non-small cell lung cancer whose response to radiotherapy plus ipilimumab could not be evaluated. In DNA, the CDR3 is TGCAGCGTCGCCGGGACAGAGCCCTACGAGCAGTACTTC. This codes for CSVAGTEPYEQYF.